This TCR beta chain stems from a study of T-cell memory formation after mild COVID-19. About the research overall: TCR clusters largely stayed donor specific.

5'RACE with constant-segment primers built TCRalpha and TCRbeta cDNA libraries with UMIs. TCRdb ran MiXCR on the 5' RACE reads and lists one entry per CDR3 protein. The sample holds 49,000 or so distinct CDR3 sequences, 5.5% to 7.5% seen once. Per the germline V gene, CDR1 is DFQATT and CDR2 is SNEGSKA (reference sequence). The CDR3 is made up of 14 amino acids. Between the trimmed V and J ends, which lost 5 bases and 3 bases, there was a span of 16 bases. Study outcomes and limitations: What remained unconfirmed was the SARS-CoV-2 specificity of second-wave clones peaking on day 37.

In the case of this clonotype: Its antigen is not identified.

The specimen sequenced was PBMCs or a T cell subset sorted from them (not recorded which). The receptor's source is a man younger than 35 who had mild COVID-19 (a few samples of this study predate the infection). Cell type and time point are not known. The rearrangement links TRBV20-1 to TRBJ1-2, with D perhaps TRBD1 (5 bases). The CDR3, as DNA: TGCAGTGCTCGGCGACAGAATTCCGACTATGGCTACACCTTC. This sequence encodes CSARRQNSDYGYTF.